The clone carrying this TCR beta chain was detected once. This specimen belongs to a study of blood T cell repertoires in COVID-19. Overall study: COVID-19 samples collected from the United States, Italy and Spain covered acute and convalescent phases. Sample material is recorded as cDNA or gDNA derived from T cells, B-cell-depleted T cells, or PBMCs.

Per the original methods: Estimates of nucleated cell counts were drawn from the amplification of reference gene primers. The method was immunoSEQ multiplex PCR; TCRdb's version includes in-frame clones alone and lacks a portion of them. V, J and clone size are those of that table, while D and trimming were read from the DNA. The table lists about 190,000 clones, around 86% of them singletons. The V end was cut by 4 bases, the J end by 2 bases, with 15 bases between. This CDR3 has 15 residues. The germline gives CDR1 SGHAT, CDR2 FQNNGV. The sequencing input was peripheral blood. The receptor was isolated from a woman between 25 and 40 years old with active or convalescent COVID-19. The chain uses TRBV11-2 and TRBJ2-7; D perhaps matches TRBD2 (5 bases). Here the CDR3 DNA reads TGTGCCAGCAGCTCTCCGACTGGAGGCGCCTACGAGCAGTACTTC. Amino acids: CASSSPTGGAYEQYF.